This T cell receptor beta chain was retrieved from a study of blood T cell repertoires in COVID-19. Sequenced by immunoSEQ multiplex PCR; TCRdb stores in-frame clones only, minus some. The table records roughly 220,000 clones, 70% to 90% of them present only once. Germline V CDR1 and CDR2: SQVTM, ANQGSEA. Trimming removed 7 bases from V and 4 bases from J, with 5 bases in between. There are 10 residues in the CDR3. This sequence originates from a man aged 50-59 years who had recovered from COVID-19. The chain employs TRBV29-1 and TRBJ2-1, with D hard to call. Sequencing was done on a sample of peripheral blood. As DNA, the CDR3 is TGCAGCGGGCTTTACAATGAGCAGTTCTTC. Residues: CSGLYNEQFF.